This T cell receptor beta chain stems from a study of graft-versus-host responses after intestinal transplantation (dated by TCRdb to about 2021). Regarding the study in general: The transplants that recipients got were multivisceral, liver-intestinal, or isolated intestinal. Every recipient was given anti-thymocyte globulin induction, then maintenance tacrolimus and steroids for roughly 3 years. Graft-versus-host and host-versus-graft alloreactive T cell clones were tracked in the graft, circulation and bone marrow after intestinal transplantation using bulk TCR-beta CDR3 sequencing. To identify alloreactive clones, pre-transplant mixed lymphocyte reaction products were sequenced and then compared with unstimulated pre-transplant donor and recipient T cells. Of the 20 to 30 intestinal transplant recipients enrolled in the cohort, one of whom was a retransplant, 3 patients without pretransplant specimens were excluded. A peak of at least 4% donor T cells among recipient peripheral blood mononuclear cells was the definition used for donor T cell macrochimerism. Rather than being sequenced by the commercial service, samples from a few later patients were sequenced in-house on an Illumina MiSeq and processed with MiXCR. What the work shows at the level of the full study, not this receptor alone: GvH clones were detected in recipient bone marrow, and some of these GvH clones were observed earlier in ileal mucosa or blood, consistent with an intestinal mucosal origin. The conclusions were limited by the relatively low number and heterogeneity of the intestinal transplant patients. In the allografts of patients with donor T cell macrochimerism, GvH to HvG T cell clonal ratios were high. Early after transplant, peak levels of circulating GvH clones were found to be associated with declines in HvG clones.

Notes on this clone: Its antigen is still unknown. No much larger clonotype is one base removed from it; base qualities were not supplied.

Ends trimmed: V by 2 bases, J by 6 bases; bases unmatched to a gene: 5. CDR1 and CDR2 are read off the germline V gene as SQVTM and ANQGSEA. Measured from the cysteine to the phenylalanine, the CDR3 is 13 residues long. Of the read, only the CDR3 DNA is kept; its 39 bases are in frame from base 1. Library preparation used the immunoSEQ multiplex PCR assay. Adaptive Biotechnologies carried out high-throughput TCR-beta CDR3 sequencing of genomic DNA for most patients. The published analysis was carried out like this. Adaptive's ImmunoSEQ software was the source of the TCR sequencing data for approximately 18 patients, while a few other patients were processed with MiXCR and VDJtools. CDR3 nucleotide sequences shared between donor and recipient were removed because their origin could not be assigned. To be classed as alloreactive, a clone needed at least 2-fold expansion over unstimulated cells and a minimum CFSE-low frequency of 0.002% (template counts) or 0.001% (read counts). Mappable clones were those detected in sequenced pre-transplant spleen, lymph node, or MLR CFSE-low populations of the donor or recipient. Cumulative frequency of alloreactive clones was calculated as a percentage of all sequences weighted by copy number. The immuneACCESS repertoire file appears here via TCRdb, limited to in-frame rearrangements. These files lack a portion of the clones; in checked studies, under half of the deficit traces to unresolved V genes, and the cause of the others is not known. V, J and clone size derive from that table, while D and trimming were established from the DNA sequence. This sample holds about 63,000 clones; under 90% were observed only once. Under 2% of the sample is taken by the ten largest.

To isolate intraepithelial and lamina propria lymphocytes from graft specimens, dithiothreitol, EDTA incubations and collagenase D digestion were used. Serial intestinal graft biopsy specimens collected up to 600 days after transplant underwent bulk TCR-beta sequencing. This specimen was ileum tissue, taken approximately 56 weeks after transplant. The chain uses TRBV29-1 and TRBJ2-7; TRBD1 aligns with 9 central bases. The TCR sequence derives from a human patient who received an intestinal transplant, so some T cells may come from the graft donor. The sequenced DNA is TGCAGCGTTGAAAAGGGACAGGGCGCCGAGCAGTACTTC. This is translated as CSVEKGQGAEQYF.